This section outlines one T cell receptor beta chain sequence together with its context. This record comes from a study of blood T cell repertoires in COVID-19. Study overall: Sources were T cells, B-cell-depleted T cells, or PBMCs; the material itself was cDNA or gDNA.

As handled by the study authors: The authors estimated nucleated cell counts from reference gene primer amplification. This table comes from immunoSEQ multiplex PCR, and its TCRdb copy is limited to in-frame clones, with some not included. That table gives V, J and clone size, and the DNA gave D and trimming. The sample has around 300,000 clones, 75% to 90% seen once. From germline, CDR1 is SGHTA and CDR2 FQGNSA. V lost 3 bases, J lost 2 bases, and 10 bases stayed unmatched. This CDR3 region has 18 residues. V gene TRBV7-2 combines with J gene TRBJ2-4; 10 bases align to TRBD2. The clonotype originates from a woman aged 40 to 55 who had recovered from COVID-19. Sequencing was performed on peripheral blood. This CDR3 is CASSFRRSSGSTKNIQYF. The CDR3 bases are TGTGCCAGCAGCTTTAGGAGGTCTAGCGGGAGTACCAAAAACATTCAGTACTTC.